These T cell receptor beta chains were read from a single sample in a study of cytomegalovirus exposure and HLA in healthy donors. Libraries were prepared by immunoSEQ multiplex PCR; TCRdb keeps only in-frame clonotypes and omits some of them. The table records about 120,000 clones, approximately 78% of them present only once. The source material was PBMCs. These receptors came from a man aged 30-40 years in good health and CMV-seropositive. Each CDR3 is given with its conserved first and last residue. A D gene is named only where the DNA matches it firmly. Rows give clone size only sometimes, using once, few, many, or a class for an expanded clone.

V,size,J,D,DNA,CDR3
TRBV9,few,TRBJ2-1,TRBD2,TGTGCCAGCAGCGTGTCTGGACTAGCGGGAGGCTCCTACAATGAGCAGTTCTTC,CASSVSGLAGGSYNEQFF
TRBV5-5,.,TRBJ2-2,TRBD2,TGTGCCAGCAGCTTGAGGCTAGCGGGGGTCTCGAACACCGGGGAGCTGTTTTTT,CASSLRLAGVSNTGELFF
TRBV2,.,TRBJ2-7,.,TGTGCCAGCGAGCAGGGGCTCTACGAGCAGTACTTC,CASEQGLYEQYF
TRBV27,.,TRBJ2-7,TRBD2,TGTGCCAGCAATTTTCCGGGAGGCGAGCAGTACTTC,CASNFPGGEQYF
TRBV7-8,.,TRBJ2-7,TRBD2,TGTGCCAGCAGCTTGTTCCCTTCGACTAGCGTTCTTAGGAAGCAGTACTTC,CASSLFPSTSVLRKQYF
TRBV7-9,.,TRBJ1-2,TRBD1,TGTGCCAGCAGCCCCCGGACAGGCTTCAACTATGGCTACACCTTC,CASSPRTGFNYGYTF
TRBV4-3,.,TRBJ2-5,TRBD2,TGCGCCAGCAGCCAAGATAGGGCGGGAGGGCTCCCTCCCTCAGAGACCCAGTACTTC,CASSQDRAGGLPPSETQYF
TRBV5-5,.,TRBJ1-6,TRBD1,TGTGCCAGCACCAGAGACAGGGGCGATAATTCACCCCTCCACTTT,CASTRDRGDNSPLHF
TRBV6-5,once,TRBJ1-1,TRBD1,TGTGCCAGCAGTTACTCACAGGGGGCCACTGAAGCTTTCTTT,CASSYSQGATEAFF
TRBV11-3,.,TRBJ2-1,.,TGTGCCAGCTCCCAGACAGGCTCCTACAATGAGCAGTTCTTC,CASSQTGSYNEQFF